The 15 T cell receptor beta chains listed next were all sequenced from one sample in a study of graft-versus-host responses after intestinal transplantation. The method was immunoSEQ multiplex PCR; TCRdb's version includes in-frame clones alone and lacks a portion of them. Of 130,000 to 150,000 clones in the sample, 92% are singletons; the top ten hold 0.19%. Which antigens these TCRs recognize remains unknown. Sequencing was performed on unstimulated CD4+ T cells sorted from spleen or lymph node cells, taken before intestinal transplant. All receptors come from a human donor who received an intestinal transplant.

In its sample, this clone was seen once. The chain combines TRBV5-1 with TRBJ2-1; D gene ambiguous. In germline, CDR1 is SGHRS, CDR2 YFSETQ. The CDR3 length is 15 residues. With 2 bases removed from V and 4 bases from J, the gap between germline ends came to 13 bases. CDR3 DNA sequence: TGCGCCAGCAGCTTAGGTCTGCTAGATTACAATGAGCAGTTCTTC. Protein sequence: CASSLGLLDYNEQFF.

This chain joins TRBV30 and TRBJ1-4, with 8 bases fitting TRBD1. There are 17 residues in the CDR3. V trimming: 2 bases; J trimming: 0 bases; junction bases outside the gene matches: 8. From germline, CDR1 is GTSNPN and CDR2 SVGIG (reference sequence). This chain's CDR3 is CAWSSSVQGATNEKLFF. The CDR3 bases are TGTGCCTGGAGTTCAAGTGTACAGGGGGCAACTAATGAAAAACTGTTTTTT. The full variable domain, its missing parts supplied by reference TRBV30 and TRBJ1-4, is SQTIHQWPATLVQPVGSPLSLECTVEGTSNPNLYWYRQAAGRGLQLLFYSVGIGQISSEVPQNLSASRPQDRQFILSSKKLLLSDSGFYLCAWSSSVQGATNEKLFFGSGTQLSVL.

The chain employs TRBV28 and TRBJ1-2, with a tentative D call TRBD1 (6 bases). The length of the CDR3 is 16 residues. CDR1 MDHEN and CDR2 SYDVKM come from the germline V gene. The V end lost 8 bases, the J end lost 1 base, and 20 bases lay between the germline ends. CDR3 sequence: CASRQPTGEINYGYTF. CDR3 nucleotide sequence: TGTGCCAGCCGACAGCCGACAGGAGAGATTAACTATGGCTACACCTTC.

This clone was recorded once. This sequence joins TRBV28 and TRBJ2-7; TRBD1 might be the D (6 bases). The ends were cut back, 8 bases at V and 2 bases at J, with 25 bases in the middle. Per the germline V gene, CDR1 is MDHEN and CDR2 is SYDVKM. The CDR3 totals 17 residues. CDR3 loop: CASAFPLQGPRTYEQYF. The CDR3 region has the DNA TGTGCCAGCGCGTTTCCCCTACAGGGTCCCCGTACCTACGAGCAGTACTTC. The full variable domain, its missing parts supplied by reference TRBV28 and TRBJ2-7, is DVKVTQSSRYLVKRTGEKVFLECVQDMDHENMFWYRQDPGLGLRLIYFSYDVKMKEKGDIPEGYSVSREKKERFSLILESASTNQTSMYLCASAFPLQGPRTYEQYFGPGTRLTVT.

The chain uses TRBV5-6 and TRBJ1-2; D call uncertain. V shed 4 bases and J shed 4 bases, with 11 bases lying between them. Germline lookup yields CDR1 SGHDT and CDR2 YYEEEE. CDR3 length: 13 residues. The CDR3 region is CASSREGSYGYTF. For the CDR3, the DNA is TGTGCCAGCAGCAGGGAGGGATCCTATGGCTACACCTTC.

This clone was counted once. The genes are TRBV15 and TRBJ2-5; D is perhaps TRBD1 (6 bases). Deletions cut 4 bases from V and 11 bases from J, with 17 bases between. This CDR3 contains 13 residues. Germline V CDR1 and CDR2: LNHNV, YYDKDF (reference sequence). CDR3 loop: CATSTDPEGEQYF. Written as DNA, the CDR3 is TGTGCCACCAGCACCGACCCAGAGGGGGAGCAGTACTTC.

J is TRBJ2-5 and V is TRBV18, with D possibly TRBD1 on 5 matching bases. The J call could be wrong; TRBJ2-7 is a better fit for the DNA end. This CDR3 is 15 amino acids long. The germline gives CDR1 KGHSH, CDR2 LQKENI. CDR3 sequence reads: CASSPLPGRPGEQYF. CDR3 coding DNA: TGTGCCAGCTCACCTCTCCCAGGGCGCCCGGGCGAGCAGTACTTC.

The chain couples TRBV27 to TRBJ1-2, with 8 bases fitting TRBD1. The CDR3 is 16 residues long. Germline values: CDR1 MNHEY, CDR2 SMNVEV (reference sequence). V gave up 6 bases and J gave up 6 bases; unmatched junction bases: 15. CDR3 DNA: TGTGCCAGCAGACCCGTAGTAAGGACAGGGAAGGATGGCTACACCTTC. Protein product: CASRPVVRTGKDGYTF.

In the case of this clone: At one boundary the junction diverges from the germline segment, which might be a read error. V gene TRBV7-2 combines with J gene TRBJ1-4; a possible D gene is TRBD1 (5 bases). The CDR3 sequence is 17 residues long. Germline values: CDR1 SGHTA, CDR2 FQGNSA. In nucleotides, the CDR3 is TGTGCCGGCAGCTCGTCCGGGGCCTTGGCCACTAATGAAAAACTGTTTTTT. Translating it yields CAGSSSGALATNEKLFF. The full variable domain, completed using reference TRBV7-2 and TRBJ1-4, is GAGVSQSPSNKVTEKGKDVELRCDPISGHTALYWYRQSLGQGLEFLIYFQGNSAPDKSGLPSDRFSAERTGGSVSTLTIQRTQQEDSAVYLCAGSSSGALATNEKLFFGSGTQLSVL.

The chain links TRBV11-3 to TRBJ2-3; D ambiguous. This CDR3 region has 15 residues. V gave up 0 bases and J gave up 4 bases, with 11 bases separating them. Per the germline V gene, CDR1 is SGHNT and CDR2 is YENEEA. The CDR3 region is CASSLEEGLADTQYF. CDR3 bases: TGTGCCAGCAGCTTAGAGGAAGGGCTAGCAGATACGCAGTATTTT. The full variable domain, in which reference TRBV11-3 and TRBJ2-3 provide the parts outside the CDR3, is EAGVVQSPRYKIIEKKQPVAFWCNPISGHNTLYWYLQNLGQGPELLIRYENEEAVDDSQLPKDRFSAERLKGVDSTLKIQPAELGDSAVYLCASSLEEGLADTQYFGPGTRLTVL.

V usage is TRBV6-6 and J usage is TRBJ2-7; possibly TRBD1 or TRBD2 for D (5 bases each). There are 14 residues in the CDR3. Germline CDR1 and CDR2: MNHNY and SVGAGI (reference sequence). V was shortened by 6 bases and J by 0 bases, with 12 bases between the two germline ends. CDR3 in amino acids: CASSAPGASYEQYF. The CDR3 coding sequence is TGTGCCAGCAGCGCCCCCGGGGCCTCCTACGAGCAGTACTTC.

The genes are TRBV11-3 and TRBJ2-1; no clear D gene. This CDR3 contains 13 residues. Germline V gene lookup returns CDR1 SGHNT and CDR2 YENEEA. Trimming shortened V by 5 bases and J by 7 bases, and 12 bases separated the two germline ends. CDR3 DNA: TGTGCCAGCAGCGAAAATCTTTATAATGAGCAGTTCTTC. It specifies CASSENLYNEQFF.

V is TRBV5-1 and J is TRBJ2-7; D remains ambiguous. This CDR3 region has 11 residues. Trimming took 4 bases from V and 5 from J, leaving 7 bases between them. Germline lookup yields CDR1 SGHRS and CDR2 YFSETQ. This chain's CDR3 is CASSRNDEQYF. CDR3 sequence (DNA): TGCGCCAGCAGCCGGAACGACGAGCAGTACTTC.

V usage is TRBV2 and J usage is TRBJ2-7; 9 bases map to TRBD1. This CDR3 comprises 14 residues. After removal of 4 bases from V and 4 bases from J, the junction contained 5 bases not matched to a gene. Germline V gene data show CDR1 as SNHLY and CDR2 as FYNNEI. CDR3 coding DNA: TGTGCCAGCAGTGCCGGGACAGGGACTTACGAGCAGTACTTC. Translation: CASSAGTGTYEQYF.

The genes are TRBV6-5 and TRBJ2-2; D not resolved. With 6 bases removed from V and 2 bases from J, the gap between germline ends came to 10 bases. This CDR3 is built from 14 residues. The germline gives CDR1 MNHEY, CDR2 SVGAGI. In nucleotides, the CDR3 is TGTGCCAGCAGGGCACGAATTAACACCGGGGAGCTGTTTTTT. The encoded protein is CASRARINTGELFF.